The rows below give T cell receptor beta chains drawn from one sample of a study of blood T cell repertoires in COVID-19. Data came from immunoSEQ multiplex PCR; TCRdb stores just in-frame clones and leaves some out. This table holds around 42,000 clones, 70% to 80% found once. Input material: peripheral blood. The receptors derive from a man between 70 and 80 years old with active or convalescent COVID-19. Both conserved end residues are part of each CDR3. Each record gives: J gene, V gene, clone size, D gene, CDR3 length, CDR3 protein, CDR3 DNA. D genes are given only for firm matches. Clone size is given for some rows only: seen once, a few or many times, or a class if the clone is expanded.

>TRBJ2-4|TRBV6-5|-|TRBD2|15
CASTSTSGGQNIQYF
TGTGCCAGCACCTCGACTAGCGGGGGACAAAACATTCAGTACTTC
>TRBJ2-5|TRBV7-2|-|-|13
CASSLRVSETQYF
TGTGCCAGCAGCTTACGCGTGTCGGAGACCCAGTACTTC
>TRBJ2-1|TRBV19|-|TRBD2|14
CASSILAGGNEQFF
TGTGCCAGTAGTATTCTAGCGGGGGGGAATGAGCAGTTCTTC
>TRBJ1-3|TRBV28|-|TRBD1|17
CASSLAPTGTAGNTIYF
TGTGCCAGCAGTTTAGCTCCTACGGGGACAGCTGGAAACACCATATATTTT
>TRBJ1-1|TRBV7-9|-|-|14
CASSLRGTNTEAFF
TGTGCCAGCAGCTTAAGAGGAACTAACACTGAAGCTTTCTTT
>TRBJ1-1|TRBV19|-|TRBD1|13
CASSKDRDTEAFF
TGTGCCAGTAGTAAGGACAGGGACACTGAAGCTTTCTTT
>TRBJ2-7|TRBV27|-|TRBD1|17
CASSSGVGGQGNYEQYF
TGTGCCAGCAGTTCAGGGGTAGGTGGACAGGGGAATTACGAGCAGTACTTC
>TRBJ1-2|TRBV28|-|TRBD1|16
CASSRDRVRPRYGYTF
TGTGCCAGCAGTAGGGACAGGGTGCGGCCGCGATATGGCTACACCTTC
>TRBJ1-4|TRBV5-1|-|TRBD1|15
CASSLGQGINEKLFF
TGCGCCAGCAGCTTGGGACAGGGGATTAATGAAAAACTGTTTTTT
>TRBJ2-7|TRBV6-5|-|-|12
CASSSSSYEQYF
TGTGCCAGCAGTAGTAGCTCCTACGAGCAGTACTTC
>TRBJ1-1|TRBV6-5|-|-|14
CASSYSPDYTEAFF
TGTGCCAGCAGTTATAGCCCGGACTACACTGAAGCTTTCTTT
>TRBJ2-2|TRBV3-1/TRBV3-2|-|TRBD1|16
CASSQGGRGRTGELFF
TGTGCCAGCAGCCAAGGAGGCAGGGGGCGTACCGGGGAGCTGTTTTTT
>TRBJ2-7|TRBV6-5|-|-|15
CASSYSQTISYEQYF
TGTGCCAGCAGTTACTCCCAGACAATTTCCTACGAGCAGTACTTC
>TRBJ2-3|TRBV10-3|-|TRBD2|15
CAIKTSGGTTDTQYF
TGTGCCATTAAAACTAGCGGGGGTACCACAGATACGCAGTATTTT
>TRBJ2-7|TRBV10-1|few|TRBD1|13
CASRASTGGEQYF
TGCGCCAGCAGAGCCTCGACAGGGGGAGAGCAGTACTTC
>TRBJ2-1|TRBV7-9|-|TRBD2|16
CASSPHGLAGDNEQFF
TGTGCCAGCAGTCCACACGGACTAGCGGGGGACAATGAGCAGTTCTTC
>TRBJ1-3|TRBV30|-|TRBD1|16
CAWAWTGSYSGNTIYF
TGTGCCTGGGCATGGACAGGGAGTTACTCTGGAAACACCATATATTTT
>TRBJ1-1|TRBV30|once|-|15
CASSHSRTANTEAFF
TGTGCCTCGTCCCATTCCCGGACAGCGAACACTGAAGCTTTCTTT
>TRBJ2-3|TRBV4-2|-|TRBD1|17
CASSLIRQGNSRDTQYF
TGTGCCAGCAGCCTGATTCGACAGGGCAATAGTCGAGATACGCAGTATTTT
>TRBJ2-3|TRBV3-1/TRBV3-2|-|-|15
CASSQAGYSTDTQYF
TGTGCCAGCAGCCAAGCGGGATATAGCACAGATACGCAGTATTTT
>TRBJ1-1|TRBV10-3|-|TRBD1|14
CAIRTGTGNTEAFF
TGTGCCATCAGAACCGGGACAGGGAACACTGAAGCTTTCTTT
>TRBJ2-7|TRBV11-3|-|-|14
CASSDQRRTYEQYF
TGTGCCAGCAGCGACCAGAGGCGGACCTACGAGCAGTACTTC
>TRBJ2-3|TRBV30|-|TRBD2|14
CAWTPGGGQDTQYF
TGTGCCTGGACCCCCGGCGGGGGTCAAGATACGCAGTATTTT
>TRBJ2-5|TRBV5-1|-|-|15
CASSLGLIGGETQYF
TGCGCCAGCAGCTTGGGTTTGATCGGGGGAGAGACCCAGTACTTC
>TRBJ1-5|TRBV6-5|few|-|14
CASSYSEGSQPQHF
TGTGCCAGCAGTTACTCCGAGGGAAGTCAGCCCCAGCATTTT
>TRBJ2-5|TRBV2|-|TRBD2|15
CASRFPSGGEETQYF
TGTGCCAGCAGGTTTCCTAGCGGGGGGGAAGAGACCCAGTACTTC
>TRBJ1-1|TRBV6-5|few|-|13
CASSLRKYTEAFF
TGTGCCAGCAGTCTCAGGAAATACACTGAAGCTTTCTTT
>TRBJ2-7|TRBV10-3|once|TRBD1|14
CAISARGSSYEQYF
TGTGCCATCAGCGCCAGGGGGAGCTCCTACGAGCAGTACTTC
>TRBJ1-6|TRBV27|medium-sized|-|14
CASSWRAGSSPLHF
TGTGCCAGCAGTTGGAGGGCCGGGAGTTCACCCCTCCACTTT
>TRBJ1-6|TRBV2|-|-|14
CASSVILYNSPLHF
TGTGCCAGCAGTGTAATCCTCTATAATTCACCCCTCCACTTT
>TRBJ1-1|TRBV5-6|few|-|12
CASSQRQFEAFF
TGTGCCAGCAGCCAGAGACAGTTTGAAGCTTTCTTT
>TRBJ2-5|TRBV30|-|-|14
CAWSEKTLRETQYF
TGTGCCTGGAGCGAAAAAACCCTCCGGGAGACCCAGTACTTC
>TRBJ1-2|TRBV18|-|-|16
CASSPHREAGDYGYTF
TGTGCCAGCTCACCTCATCGTGAGGCAGGGGACTATGGCTACACCTTC
>TRBJ2-6|TRBV11-3|-|TRBD1|18
CASSPPDRGNSGANVLTF
TGTGCCAGCAGCCCTCCGGACAGGGGTAACTCTGGGGCCAACGTCCTGACTTTC
>TRBJ1-5|TRBV12-3/TRBV12-4|few|-|12
CASRIQGQPQHF
TGTGCCAGCCGCATACAGGGCCAGCCCCAGCATTTT
>TRBJ2-7|TRBV6-5|-|TRBD1|13
CASTGQVAYEQYF
TGTGCCAGCACAGGACAGGTCGCCTACGAGCAGTACTTC
>TRBJ2-5|TRBV20-1|-|TRBD2|14
CSASDQRGQETQYF
TGCAGTGCTAGTGACCAGCGGGGACAAGAGACCCAGTACTTC
>TRBJ1-2|TRBV4-2|-|-|15
CASSQEYRDPRGYTF
TGTGCCAGCAGCCAAGAGTATCGAGATCCTCGGGGCTACACCTTC
>TRBJ2-5|TRBV23-1|-|-|13
CASSLGGGETQYF
TGCGCCAGCAGTTTGGGAGGGGGAGAGACCCAGTACTTC
>TRBJ2-7|TRBV5-1|once|-|11
CASSPDTEQYF
TGCGCCAGCAGCCCGGACACGGAGCAGTACTTC